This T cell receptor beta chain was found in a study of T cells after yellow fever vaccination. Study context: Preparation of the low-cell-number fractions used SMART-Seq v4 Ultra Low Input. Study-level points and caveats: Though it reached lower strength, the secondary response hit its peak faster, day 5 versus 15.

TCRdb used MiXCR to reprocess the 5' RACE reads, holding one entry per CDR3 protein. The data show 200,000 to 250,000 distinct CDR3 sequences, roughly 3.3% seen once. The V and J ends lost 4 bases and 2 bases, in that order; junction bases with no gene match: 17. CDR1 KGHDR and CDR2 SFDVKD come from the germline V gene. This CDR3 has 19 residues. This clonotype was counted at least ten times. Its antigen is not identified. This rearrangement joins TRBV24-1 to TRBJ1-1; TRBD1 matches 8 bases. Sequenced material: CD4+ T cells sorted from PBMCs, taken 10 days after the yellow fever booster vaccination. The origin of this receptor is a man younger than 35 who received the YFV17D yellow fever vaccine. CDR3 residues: CATSERSGGGGDFNTEAFF. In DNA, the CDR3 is TGTGCCACCAGTGAGCGATCAGGGGGCGGTGGGGACTTTAACACTGAAGCTTTCTTT.